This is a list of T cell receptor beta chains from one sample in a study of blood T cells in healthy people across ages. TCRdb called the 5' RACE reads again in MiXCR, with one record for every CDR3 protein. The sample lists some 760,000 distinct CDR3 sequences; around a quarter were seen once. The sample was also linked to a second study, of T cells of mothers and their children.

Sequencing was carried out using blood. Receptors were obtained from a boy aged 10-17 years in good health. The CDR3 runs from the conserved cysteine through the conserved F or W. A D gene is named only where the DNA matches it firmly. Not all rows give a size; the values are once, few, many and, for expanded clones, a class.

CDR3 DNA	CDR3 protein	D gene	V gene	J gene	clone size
TGTGCCAGCAGCCTTTGGACCCGAGAAGGCTCCTACGAGCAGTACTTC	CASSLWTREGSYEQYF	NA	TRBV11-2	TRBJ2-7	few
TGTGCCAGCAGCTCCAACATGTGGACGTACAATGAGCAGTTCTTC	CASSSNMWTYNEQFF	NA	TRBV5-4	TRBJ2-1	NA
TGCGCCAGCAGCTTGGATAACAGGGGATATGGCTACACCTTC	CASSLDNRGYGYTF	TRBD1	TRBV5-1	TRBJ1-2	NA
TGTGCCACCAGTGGTCAGGGGGAATCTGGGGCCAACGTCCTGACTTTC	CATSGQGESGANVLTF	TRBD1	TRBV24-1	TRBJ2-6	NA
TGTGCCATCAGTGTCCAGAGATACGGGGAGCTGTTTTTT	CAISVQRYGELFF	NA	TRBV10-3	TRBJ2-2	NA
TGTGCCACCGCCCCGGGAGGCTACAATGAGCAGTTCTTC	CATAPGGYNEQFF	TRBD2	TRBV15	TRBJ2-1	few
TGTGCCAGCAGCCCTCGGGGTCAGACAAACATTCAGTACTTC	CASSPRGQTNIQYF	NA	TRBV9	TRBJ2-4	NA
TGTGCCAGCAGCCCCGGTCGGGGGCTGATAGATACGCAGTATTTT	CASSPGRGLIDTQYF	NA	TRBV7-2	TRBJ2-3	NA
TGTGCCAGCAGCAACAGGGGGGCGAACACCGGGGAGCTGTTTTTT	CASSNRGANTGELFF	TRBD1	TRBV7-9	TRBJ2-2	few
TGTGCCACCAGACACGGTGGCGGGCAAGAGACCCAGTACTTC	CATRHGGGQETQYF	NA	TRBV15	TRBJ2-5	few
TGTGCCGGCAGCTTAGGGGTCGGGAGGGCCGCGCGCAGCTCCTACAATGAGCAGTTCTTC	CAGSLGVGRAARSSYNEQFF	TRBD2	TRBV11-1	TRBJ2-1	NA
TGTGCCAGCAGCTTAAAAGGGGGGCTACCCTATGGCTACACCTTC	CASSLKGGLPYGYTF	NA	TRBV7-9	TRBJ1-2	NA
TGTGCCAGCAGCTCACGGGCCCCAGGAAAGGACCAGGGAGCCCCTTATGGCTACACCTTC	CASSSRAPGKDQGAPYGYTF	NA	TRBV11-3	TRBJ1-2	few
TGTGCCAGCAGCTATGGGCCCGGCGGGCAGCCCCAGCATTTT	CASSYGPGGQPQHF	NA	TRBV6-5	TRBJ1-5	NA
TGCAGTGCTAGAGTTACAGGGACTTTCGAGCAGTACTTC	CSARVTGTFEQYF	NA	TRBV20-1	TRBJ2-7	NA
TGTGCCAGCAGCTTGGGCCACAGTACTTCCTACGAGCAGTACTTC	CASSLGHSTSYEQYF	NA	TRBV11-2	TRBJ2-7	few
TGCAGTGCTCCCGACAGTCTCGACTATGGCTACACCTTC	CSAPDSLDYGYTF	NA	TRBV20-1	TRBJ1-2	few
TGCAGTGCAACGACTAGCGGGGGGTTCGAGCAGTACTTC	CSATTSGGFEQYF	TRBD2	TRBV20-1	TRBJ2-7	few
TGTGCCAGCAGCTTATCCTCTAGCGGGGGGCAAGAGACCCAGTACTTC	CASSLSSSGGQETQYF	TRBD2	TRBV7-2	TRBJ2-5	few
TGTGCCAGCAGCTTAGCACAGATAAATGAAAAACTGTTTTTT	CASSLAQINEKLFF	NA	TRBV11-2	TRBJ1-4	few
TGTGCCAGCAGCCCTGGGGGCCTTGGTGGGGCCAACGTCCTGACTTTC	CASSPGGLGGANVLTF	NA	TRBV5-4	TRBJ2-6	NA
TGCAGCGTACAGGGAGCGACCGGGGAGCTGTTTTTT	CSVQGATGELFF	NA	TRBV29-1	TRBJ2-2	NA
TGCAGCGTTTACAAGGACGGAAACATTCAGTACTTC	CSVYKDGNIQYF	NA	TRBV29-1	TRBJ2-4	many
TGCAGTGCTAGTGGGTGGGGCGGGGCCTCCAATGAGCAGTTCTTC	CSASGWGGASNEQFF	NA	TRBV20-1	TRBJ2-1	NA
TGCAGTGCTAGAGATGGGTCGTACCAAGAGACCCAGTACTTC	CSARDGSYQETQYF	NA	TRBV20-1	TRBJ2-5	few
TGTGCCAGCAGTTTAAGGGCGGCGAGAGATAATGAAAAACTGTTTTTT	CASSLRAARDNEKLFF	NA	TRBV28	TRBJ1-4	few
TGCAGCGTTGAAGGTTTGGGGACTAGCGGGAGGGCTAGCACAGATACGCAGTATTTT	CSVEGLGTSGRASTDTQYF	TRBD2	TRBV29-1	TRBJ2-3	few
TGTGCCAGCATGGCGGCAGGTGGAAACATTCAGTACTTC	CASMAAGGNIQYF	NA	TRBV2	TRBJ2-4	NA
TGTGCCAGCAGTCACTTAGCGGGAGGGTTCCGCACAGATACGCAGTATTTT	CASSHLAGGFRTDTQYF	TRBD2	TRBV6-5	TRBJ2-3	NA
TGTGCCAGCAGCTCGGACAGAGCGAGTTTGGAGACCCAGTACTTC	CASSSDRASLETQYF	NA	TRBV12-3/TRBV12-4	TRBJ2-5	NA
TGTGCCAGCAGCCGGACAGGGACAGGAGAGACCCAGTACTTC	CASSRTGTGETQYF	TRBD1	TRBV7-2	TRBJ2-5	many
TGTGCCATCAGTGATTTAACTAGAGGGGTAGATACGCAGTATTTT	CAISDLTRGVDTQYF	NA	TRBV10-3	TRBJ2-3	NA
TGCAGCTGCTTGGGGGGGCCGTACCAAGAGACCCAGTACTTC	CSCLGGPYQETQYF	NA	TRBV20-1	TRBJ2-5	few
TGTGCCAGCAGCTTAGTTAAGGGGGGATACTACGAGCAGTACTTC	CASSLVKGGYYEQYF	NA	TRBV7-2	TRBJ2-7	few
TGTGCCAGCAGCTTAGAGGGACAGCGAAAGCCCCAAGAGACCCAGTACTTC	CASSLEGQRKPQETQYF	TRBD1	TRBV5-5	TRBJ2-5	NA
TGCGCCAGCAGCCAAGATCGGGGGCCTGAAAAACCGTTTTTT	CASSQDRGPEKPFF	NA	TRBV4-3	TRBJ1-4	NA
TGTGCCAGCAGCTACCTAGGGGGGGGAAACATTCAGTACTTC	CASSYLGGGNIQYF	NA	TRBV21-1	TRBJ2-4	few
TGTGCCAGCAGCCAACCCGGAGTCTACGGAAACACCATATATTTT	CASSQPGVYGNTIYF	NA	TRBV4-2	TRBJ1-3	NA
TGTGCCATCAGGGCCGGACAGGGGGCTAATTCACCCCTCCACTTT	CAIRAGQGANSPLHF	TRBD1	TRBV10-3	TRBJ1-6	few
TGCAGCGTTGAAGTTGGGTCTTTATACGAGCAGTACTTC	CSVEVGSLYEQYF	NA	TRBV29-1	TRBJ2-7	few
TGTGCCAGCAATTGGGTTTTTCAAGAGACCCAGTACTTC	CASNWVFQETQYF	NA	TRBV2	TRBJ2-5	NA